This TCR beta chain comes out of a study of CD8+CD57+ T cells in acquired aplastic anemia. Study-wide context: The average for DNA from sorted CD4+ and CD8+ cells was roughly 3 ug.

Those patients picked for sequencing had displayed CD8+CD57+ cell expansion on flow cytometry. Each patient carried a diagnosis of severe acquired aplastic anemia. No therapy was given to patients before blood sampling. V dropped 1 base and J dropped 6; count of bases not matched to a gene: 9. There are 15 residues in the CDR3. CDR1 and CDR2 from the germline V gene are SGHKS and YYEKEE (reference sequence). This clonotype was detected ten times or more. Its matching antigen is unknown. According to the study, genomic DNA was the template for TCR beta VDJ and CDR3 profiling. TCRdb reprocessed the reads with MiXCR, giving one entry per CDR3 protein. The sample contains some 200,000 distinct CDR3 sequences, 48% of which appear only once. The study, taken as a whole, reports: Patients were compared with controls for CD8+ Simpson's diversity, and no significant difference emerged.

This TCR came from a human donor with aplastic anemia. The material sequenced was sorted CD4+, CD8+, or CD8+CD57+ T cells (not recorded which) from PBMCs. The chain has TRBV5-5 and TRBJ1-1; 7 positions match TRBD1. Written as DNA, the CDR3 is TGTGCCAGCAGCTTGAGAGGGGGCGCCTCGTCTGAAGCTTTCTTT. Amino acids: CASSLRGGASSEAFF.